The rows below give T cell receptor beta chains drawn from one sample of a study of human T cells and chemical hapten exposure. TCRdb processed the RACE reads anew with MiXCR; each CDR3 protein has one entry. The table lists a few hundred thousand distinct CDR3 sequences, around 9.3% of them singletons, with approximately 2.2% in the top ten. The input for sequencing was whole blood, taken in connection with sensitization to the hapten diphenylcyclopropenone (DPC). The receptor set was obtained from a woman aged 40 to 50 with alopecia areata. Some clones in this sample may be carry-over from other donors' samples. Both conserved end residues are part of each CDR3. Each record gives: V gene, J gene, CDR3 protein.

V: TRBV12-3/TRBV12-4; J: TRBJ2-3; CDR3: CASSLARGTAQYF
V: TRBV12-3/TRBV12-4; J: TRBJ2-3; CDR3: CASVAGGPRDTQYF
V: TRBV11-2; J: TRBJ2-3; CDR3: CASSLDKGSAGRSTDTQYF
V: TRBV4-1; J: TRBJ1-1; CDR3: CASSQGQGARGTEAFF
V: TRBV6-5; J: TRBJ2-5; CDR3: CASSYPPRETQYF
V: TRBV24-1; J: TRBJ2-5; CDR3: CATSDSQGMETQYF
V: TRBV7-3; J: TRBJ2-7; CDR3: CASSPTGQGYEQYF
V: TRBV20-1; J: TRBJ1-6; CDR3: CSSFPSNSPLHF
V: TRBV24-1; J: TRBJ2-1; CDR3: CATSDGLAGLNEQFF
V: TRBV12-3/TRBV12-4; J: TRBJ2-6; CDR3: CASSLTGSSGANVLTF
V: TRBV10-3; J: TRBJ2-1; CDR3: CAIRRGAGGDEFF
V: TRBV7-6; J: TRBJ2-7; CDR3: CASSLAAAETFTYEQYF
V: TRBV5-5; J: TRBJ1-4; CDR3: CASSWSSRAGNEKLFF
V: TRBV7-2; J: TRBJ1-1; CDR3: CASSERRRASTEAFF
V: TRBV28; J: TRBJ2-1; CDR3: CASSRLAEYNEQFF
V: TRBV29-1; J: TRBJ2-5; CDR3: CSVAPGLLAQETQYF
V: TRBV28; J: TRBJ2-5; CDR3: CASSPQDQETQYF
V: TRBV10-3; J: TRBJ1-5; CDR3: CAISDQGHQPQHF
V: TRBV5-1; J: TRBJ1-6; CDR3: CASSLEILYSPLHF
V: TRBV11-3; J: TRBJ2-1; CDR3: CASSLGPARNEQFF
V: TRBV28; J: TRBJ1-5; CDR3: CASSPGDGASNQPQHF
V: TRBV2; J: TRBJ1-5; CDR3: CASIQDGYSNQPQHF
V: TRBV6-5; J: TRBJ2-2; CDR3: CASSTGQVNGELFF